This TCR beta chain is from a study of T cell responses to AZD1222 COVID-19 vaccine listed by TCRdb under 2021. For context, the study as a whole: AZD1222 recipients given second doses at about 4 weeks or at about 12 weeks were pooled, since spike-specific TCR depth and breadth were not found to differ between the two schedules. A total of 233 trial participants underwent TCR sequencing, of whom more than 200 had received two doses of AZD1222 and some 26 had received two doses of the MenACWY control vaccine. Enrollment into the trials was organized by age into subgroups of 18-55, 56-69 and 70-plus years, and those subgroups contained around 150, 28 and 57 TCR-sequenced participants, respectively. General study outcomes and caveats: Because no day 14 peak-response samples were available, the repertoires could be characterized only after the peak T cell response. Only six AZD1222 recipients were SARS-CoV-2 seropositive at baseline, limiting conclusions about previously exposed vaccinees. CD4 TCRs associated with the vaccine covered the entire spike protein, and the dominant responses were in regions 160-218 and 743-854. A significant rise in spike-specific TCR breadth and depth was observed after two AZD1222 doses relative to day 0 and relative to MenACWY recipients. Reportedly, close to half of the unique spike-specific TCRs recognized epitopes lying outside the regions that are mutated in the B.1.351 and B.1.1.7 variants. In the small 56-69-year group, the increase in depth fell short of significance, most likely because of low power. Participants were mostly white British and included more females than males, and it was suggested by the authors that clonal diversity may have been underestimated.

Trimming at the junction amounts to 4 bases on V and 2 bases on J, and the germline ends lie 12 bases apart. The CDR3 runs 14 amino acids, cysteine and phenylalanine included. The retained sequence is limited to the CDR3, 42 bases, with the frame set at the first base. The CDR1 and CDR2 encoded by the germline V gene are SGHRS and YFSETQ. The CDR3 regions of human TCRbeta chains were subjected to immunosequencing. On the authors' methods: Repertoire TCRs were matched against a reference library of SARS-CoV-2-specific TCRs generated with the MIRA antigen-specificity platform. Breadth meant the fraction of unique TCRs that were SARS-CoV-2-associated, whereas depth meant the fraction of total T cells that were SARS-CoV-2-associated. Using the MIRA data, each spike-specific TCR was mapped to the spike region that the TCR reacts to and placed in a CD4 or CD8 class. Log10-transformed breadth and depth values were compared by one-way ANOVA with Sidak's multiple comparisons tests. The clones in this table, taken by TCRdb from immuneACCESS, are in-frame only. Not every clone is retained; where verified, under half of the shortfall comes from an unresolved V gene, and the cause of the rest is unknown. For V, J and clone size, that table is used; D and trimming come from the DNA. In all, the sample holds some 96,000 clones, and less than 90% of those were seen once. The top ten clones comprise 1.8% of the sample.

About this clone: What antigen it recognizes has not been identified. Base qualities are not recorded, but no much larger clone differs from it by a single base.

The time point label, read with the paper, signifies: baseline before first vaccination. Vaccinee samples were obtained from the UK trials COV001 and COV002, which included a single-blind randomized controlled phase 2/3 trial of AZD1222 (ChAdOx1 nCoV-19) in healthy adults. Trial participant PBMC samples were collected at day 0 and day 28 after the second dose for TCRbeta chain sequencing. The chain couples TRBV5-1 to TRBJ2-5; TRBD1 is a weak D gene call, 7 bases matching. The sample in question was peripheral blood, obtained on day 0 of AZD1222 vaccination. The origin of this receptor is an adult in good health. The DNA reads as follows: TGCGCCAGCAGCCCGCCAGGGGGGCAAGAGACCCAGTACTTC. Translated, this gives CASSPPGGQETQYF.